These 17 T cell receptor beta chains came from one sample sequenced in a study of T cells in women clearing cervical HPV infection. Using immunoSEQ multiplex PCR, the repertoire was profiled, and TCRdb retains in-frame clones only, with some absent. This sample's table has 25,000 to 35,000 clones. The sequenced material came from blood buffy coat. The receptor set was obtained from a woman between 18 and 75 years old with a cervical HPV16 infection that either progressed to CIN3+ or cleared (not recorded which).

Notes on this clone: Sequencing ends 3 residues short of the CDR3 end; the germline J gene provides the rest. This chain uses TRBV11-2 with TRBJ2-2; perhaps TRBD2 as D (5 bases). The V gene lost 2 bases and the J gene lost 1 base, with 8 bases spanning the gap. The CDR3 consists of 15 residues. The germline V gene has CDR1 SGHAT and CDR2 FQNNGV. CDR3 DNA, as far as it was read: TGTGCCAGCAGCTTATGGGCGGGGAACACCGGGGAG. Amino acid sequence: CASSLWAGNTGE. The full CDR3 is CASSLWAGNTGELFF.

In the case of this clone: The CDR3 extends 3 residues past the end of the read, so its final part is completed from the germline J gene. The chain combines TRBV6-2 or TRBV6-3 with TRBJ2-7; no definite D call. V lost 0 bases and J 3 bases, leaving 6 bases between the germline ends. From germline, CDR1 is MNHEY and CDR2 SVGEGT. CDR3 length: 13 amino acids. Partial CDR3 DNA: TGTGCCAGCAGTTACTCAAACATCTACGAG. Translating it yields CASSYSNIYE. In full, the CDR3 is CASSYSNIYEQYF.

Worth noting for this clone: Read coverage stops 3 residues before the CDR3 terminus; the germline J gene supplies the remainder. J is TRBJ2-7 and V is TRBV7-6; 11 bases fit TRBD2. The length of the CDR3 is 15 residues. V dropped 5 bases and J dropped 4; count of bases not matched to a gene: 7. In germline, CDR1 is SGHVS, CDR2 FNYEAQ. The CDR3 bases that were read are TGTGCCAGCAGCCCACTAGCGGGAGTTGGATACGAG. Its translation: CASSPLAGVGYE. The CDR3 as a whole reads CASSPLAGVGYEQYF.

As to this clone: The CDR3 end lies 3 residues beyond the end of the read and is filled in from the germline J gene. This chain joins TRBV7-9 and TRBJ2-5, with D perhaps TRBD1 (6 bases). Deletions cut 7 bases from V and 2 bases from J, with 11 bases between. Germline V lookup: CDR1 SEHNR, CDR2 FQNEAQ (reference sequence). The length of the CDR3 is 13 residues. The CDR3: CASTRDKQETQYF. The DNA read from the CDR3 is TGTGCCAGCACCCGGGACAAGCAAGAGACC.

Of note for this clone: From the germline J gene comes the end of the CDR3, since the read stops 3 residues before it. The V call is TRBV7-9, the J call TRBJ1-1; D is uncertain. The CDR3 consists of 11 residues. V lost 2 bases, J lost 6 bases, and 4 bases lay in between. Germline assignment: CDR1 SEHNR and CDR2 FQNEAQ (reference sequence). The DNA read from the CDR3 is TGTGCCAGCAGCTTACTCGCTGAA. Translating it yields CASSLLAE. The CDR3, in full, reads CASSLLAEAFF.

As regards this clone: The missing CDR3 end, 3 residues past where the read stops, is filled in from the germline J gene. The V call is TRBV29-1, the J call TRBJ2-7; 14 bases are shared with TRBD2. The CDR3 sequence is 16 residues long. Germline trimming cut 1 base from V and 5 bases from J; bases unmatched to any gene: 7. The germline CDR1 and CDR2 sequences are SQVTM and ANQGSEA. CDR3 bases read: TGCAGCGTTGAAGGGGGGACTAGCGGGAGAGGCGACGAG. It codes for CSVEGGTSGRGDE. The full CDR3 sequence reads CSVEGGTSGRGDEQYF.

About this clone itself: The sequenced fragment ends 3 residues before the CDR3 boundary, so the rest is inferred from the germline J gene. The genes are TRBV7-2 and TRBJ2-3, with D perhaps matching TRBD1 (6 bases). This CDR3 has 13 amino acids. Germline V gene lookup returns CDR1 SGHTA and CDR2 FQGNSA. The V gene lost 8 bases and the J gene lost 6 bases, with 15 bases spanning the gap. The covered CDR3 bases are TGTGCCAGCGGCCAGCGTAGGGGGGATACG. Protein product: CASGQRRGDT. The whole CDR3 is CASGQRRGDTQYF.

On this clone: Read sequence stops 3 residues before the CDR3 end, and the germline J gene provides the missing end. The genes are TRBV7-9 and TRBJ2-7, with TRBD1 matching 9 bases. Germline values: CDR1 SEHNR, CDR2 FQNEAQ (reference sequence). The CDR3 totals 15 residues. Unmatched junction bases numbered 11, after V lost 5 bases and J lost 6 bases. The covered CDR3 bases are TGTGCCAGCAGCCCGCAAGGGACAGGGCTAGGCGAG. Its translation: CASSPQGTGLGE. The full CDR3 sequence reads CASSPQGTGLGEQYF.

In regard to this clone: The read ends 3 residues shy of where the CDR3 ends; the end is completed using the germline J gene. The chain carries TRBV7-2 and TRBJ2-5; TRBD1 aligns across 8 bases. Germline V gene data show CDR1 as SGHTA and CDR2 as FQGNSA. The CDR3 is made up of 13 amino acids. J was trimmed by 5 bases and V by 5 bases; bases with no gene match: 4. The DNA read from the CDR3 is TGTGCCAGCAGCCCCCGACAGGGGGAGACC. Residues: CASSPRQGET. The full-length CDR3 reads as CASSPRQGETQYF.

Remarks on this clone: The read terminates 3 residues ahead of where the CDR3 ends, so the germline J gene completes it. This chain joins TRBV6-2 or TRBV6-3 and TRBJ2-2; possibly TRBD2 for D (5 bases). This CDR3 comprises 14 residues. Germline CDR1 MNHEY, CDR2 SVGEGT. V lost 2 bases and J 5 bases, leaving 9 bases between the germline ends. CDR3 residues: CASSYITGTGELFF. The CDR3 bases that were read are TGTGCCAGCAGTTACATAACGGGGACCGGGGAG.

Concerning this clone itself: The read falls 3 residues short of the CDR3 end, and the missing part is taken from the germline J gene. The chain links TRBV14 to TRBJ2-5, with 7 bases lining up with TRBD2. Trimming took 2 bases from V and 7 from J; bases not matched to a gene: 13. Germline CDR1 and CDR2: SGHDN and FVKESK. The CDR3 has 16 amino acids. CDR3 DNA, as far as it was read: TGTGCCAGCAGCCAACCTCGGGAGCGGGGTGAGGGGACC. Amino acid sequence: CASSQPRERGEGT. The entire CDR3 sequence reads CASSQPRERGEGTQYF.

Worth noting for this clone: The read falls 3 residues short of the CDR3 end, and the missing part is taken from the germline J gene. The rearrangement joins TRBV6-2 or TRBV6-3 to TRBJ2-1, with TRBD1 as a possible D gene (5 bases). CDR3 length: 14 residues. Trimming cost V 0 bases and J 6 bases, with 9 bases left between them. CDR1 and CDR2 (germline): MNHEY, SVGEGT. The DNA read from the CDR3 is TGTGCCAGCAGTTACTCACAGGAGATCAATGAG. Translated: CASSYSQEINE. The entire CDR3 sequence reads CASSYSQEINEQFF.

Details on this clone: The read ends 3 residues early relative to the CDR3; the germline J gene fills the gap. The rearrangement links TRBV20-1 to TRBJ2-1, with 11 bases matching TRBD2. With 3 bases clipped from V and 2 bases from J, the junction kept 6 bases outside the gene matches. This CDR3 has 16 amino acids. Per germline, CDR1 DFQATT and CDR2 SNEGSKA (reference sequence). CDR3 DNA, as far as it was read: TGCAGTGCTAGGCCCTTGGGACTAGCGGCCTACAATGAG. This codes for CSARPLGLAAYNE. In full, the CDR3 reads CSARPLGLAAYNEQFF.

Concerning this clone itself: The sequence runs out 3 residues before the end of the CDR3; the remainder is reconstructed from the germline J gene. The genes are TRBV29-1 and TRBJ2-3; 13 nucleotides line up with TRBD2. V dropped 6 bases and J dropped 2; count of bases not matched to a gene: 14. There are 18 residues in the CDR3. CDR1 and CDR2 (germline): SQVTM, ANQGSEA. CDR3 sequence reads: CSVNPGTSGTRLTDTQYF. The sequenced part of the CDR3 DNA is TGCAGCGTAAACCCCGGGACTAGCGGGACCCGACTCACAGATACG.

A note on this clone: The DNA ends 3 residues before the CDR3 does, and the rest of the CDR3 is filled in from the germline J gene. V gene TRBV5-1 combines with J gene TRBJ1-2; weak D call: TRBD1 (6 bases). CDR1 is SGHRS and CDR2 is YFSETQ in the germline V gene. V was shortened by 0 bases and J by 7 bases, with 16 bases between the two germline ends. The CDR3 contains 15 residues. The CDR3 protein is CASSLADRRGGGYTF. Partial CDR3 DNA: TGCGCCAGCAGCTTGGCCGACAGGCGAGGGGGTGGC.

On this clone itself: The read finishes 3 residues shy of the CDR3 end, and the germline J gene is used to complete it. The rearrangement joins TRBV7-6 to TRBJ1-6; 9 bases align to TRBD1. Germline-derived CDR1 and CDR2 are SGHVS and FNYEAQ. V gave up 5 bases and J gave up 9 bases; unmatched junction bases: 5. The CDR3 consists of 14 residues. The CDR3 DNA, read in part, is TGTGCCAGCAGCACACAGGGGGCGGGTTCACCC. It specifies CASSTQGAGSP. Given in full, the CDR3 is CASSTQGAGSPLHF.

Regarding this clone: The CDR3 extends 3 residues past the end of the read, so its final part is completed from the germline J gene. The genes are TRBV11-2 and TRBJ1-1; D unclear. V was shortened by 3 bases and J by 7 bases, with 9 bases between the two germline ends. The germline V gene encodes CDR1 SGHAT and CDR2 FQNNGV. CDR3 length: 12 amino acids. This CDR3 is CASSFDTFEAFF. The part of the CDR3 DNA that was read is TGTGCCAGCAGCTTCGACACGTTTGAA.